The following is a TCR beta chain sequence with its context. What it binds is not known. This CDR3 has 17 residues. Unmatched junction bases numbered 17, after V lost 6 bases and J lost 6 bases. Germline CDR1 reads MRHNA; CDR2 reads SNTAGT. This record comes from a study of tumor-infiltrating lymphocytes in primary liver carcinoma. Study background: Those enrolled were patients of both sexes, who were aged 30 to 69 years. Tissue type made little difference to sample yields of roughly 3.65 to 8 million productive TCRbeta reads. Notes on the study in general: Tumor samples exhibited a significantly greater top-250-clone fraction than blood samples (p = 0.039).

Co-extraction of both nucleic acids (RNA and DNA) used about 19-33 mg of unsorted bulk tissue. The patients, who had chronic HBV infection, were treatment-naive (untreated). Synthesis of TCR beta cDNA was carried out from 450 to 650 ng total RNA with a constant-region primer. Nested multiplex PCR, run for three rounds with slightly modified ARM-PCR, yielded TCR beta libraries. A C-beta reverse primer and TRBV1-TRBV30 forward primers served in each of the first two PCR rounds, at about 10 cycles apiece. MiXCR, applied by TCRdb to the multiplex PCR reads, yields one record per CDR3 protein. The sample lists about 120,000 distinct CDR3 sequences; approximately 68% were seen once.

V gene TRBV6-4 combines with J gene TRBJ1-5, with 7 bases fitting TRBD1. The clonotype originates from a woman in her sixties with primary liver carcinoma and hepatitis B virus infection. The sample comprised tumor-adjacent normal liver tissue. CDR3 in amino acids: CASSGTAQNPPSQPQHF. Here the CDR3 DNA reads TGTGCCAGCAGCGGGACAGCCCAAAACCCCCCCAGTCAGCCCCAGCATTTT.